This T cell receptor beta chain was recorded in a study of post-analysis software for immune sequencing data. As to this clonotype: The antigen is undetermined.

Prepared libraries of TCR beta cDNA carried unique molecular identifiers. TCRdb processed the PCR reads anew with MiXCR; each CDR3 protein has one entry. The sample consists of roughly 600,000 distinct CDR3 sequences, roughly 46% of them appearing once. General study results and limits: In patients, TRBV5-6, TRBV5-1 and TRBV20-1 belonged to four or five TRBV segments found more frequently than in controls. By F measure, strong co-clustering occurred among samples prepared in the same batch.

V lost 2 bases and J 7 bases, leaving 6 bases between the germline ends. There are 13 residues in the CDR3. The sample was blood. J is TRBJ1-6 and V is TRBV12-3 or TRBV12-4; D is uncertain. The receptor comes from a girl aged 10 to 17 with multiple sclerosis. CDR3 region: CASSLSFNSPLHF. The CDR3 DNA is TGTGCCAGCAGTTTATCATTCAATTCACCCCTCCACTTT.